These 17 T cell receptor beta chains were sequenced from one sample in a study of T cells after yellow fever vaccination. TCRdb passed the 5' RACE reads through MiXCR, listing each CDR3 protein once. Among approximately 610,000 distinct CDR3 sequences listed, roughly 17% were seen once. The input for sequencing was PBMCs, taken around 5 days after the first yellow fever vaccination. The receptor source for this set is a man between 18 and 35 years old who received the YFV17D yellow fever vaccine.

The V call is TRBV7-3, the J call TRBJ2-3; TRBD2 is a possible D gene (7 bases). V was shortened by 3 bases and J by 3 bases, with 16 bases between the two germline ends. Germline V gives CDR1 SGHTA, CDR2 FQGTGA. This CDR3 region has 16 residues. This CDR3 reads CASSLDRGAATDTQYF. The CDR3 coding sequence is TGTGCCAGCAGCTTGGATCGGGGGGCAGCGACAGATACGCAGTATTTT.

The V call is TRBV5-4, the J call TRBJ1-2; D not resolved. CDR1 is SGHNT and CDR2 is YYREEE in the germline V gene (reference sequence). Trimming shortened V by 0 bases and J by 1 base, and 10 bases separated the two germline ends. The CDR3 spans 15 residues. The CDR3 region has the DNA TGTGCCAGCAGCTTGGCGGCGGGCAGTAACTATGGCTACACCTTC. It codes for CASSLAAGSNYGYTF.

This clonotype was seen a handful of times. This rearrangement joins TRBV4-3 to TRBJ1-1; D gene ambiguous. Germline-derived CDR1 and CDR2 are LGHNA and YSLEER. Between the trimmed V and J ends, which lost 1 base and 11 bases, there was a span of 20 bases. The CDR3 extends over 15 amino acids. The CDR3 loop reads CASSQGGGGRSVAFF. The CDR3, as DNA: TGCGCCAGCAGCCAAGGAGGAGGAGGGCGCAGTGTCGCTTTCTTT.

The sample holds a few counts of this clonotype. The chain is built from TRBV10-3 and TRBJ1-5; 8 nucleotides line up with TRBD1. This CDR3 is 16 amino acids long. V dropped 0 bases and J dropped 4; count of bases not matched to a gene: 5. The germline V gene has CDR1 ENHRY and CDR2 SYGVKD. In DNA form, the CDR3 reads TGTGCCATCAGTGAGTCTGGACAGGGAATTAATCAGCCCCAGCATTTT. Translated: CAISESGQGINQPQHF.

The V call is TRBV2, the J call TRBJ1-4, with unresolved D. Trimming left V 4 bases short and J 0 bases short, with 9 bases between. Germline loops: CDR1 SNHLY, CDR2 FYNNEI. The CDR3 covers 15 residues. As DNA, the CDR3 is TGTGCCAGCAGTGGGCAGGTCCCAACTAATGAAAAACTGTTTTTT. Protein: CASSGQVPTNEKLFF. The full variable domain, in which reference TRBV2 and TRBJ1-4 provide the parts outside the CDR3, is EPEVTQTPSHQVTQMGQEVILRCVPISNHLYFYWYRQILGQKVEFLVSFYNNEISEKSEIFDDQFSVERPDGSNFTLKIRSTKLEDSAMYFCASSGQVPTNEKLFFGSGTQLSVL.

There are many counts of this clonotype. The chain joins TRBV5-1 to TRBJ2-1, with 7 bases that match TRBD2. The germline gives CDR1 SGHRS, CDR2 YFSETQ. The CDR3 spans 19 residues. Trimming removed 7 bases from V and 0 bases from J; junction bases left unmatched: 19. The CDR3 DNA reads as TGCGCCAGCTCAGATAGTGGGCTAGCGGTTAAAAGCTCCTACAATGAGCAGTTCTTC. This translates into CASSDSGLAVKSSYNEQFF.

This chain joins TRBV28 and TRBJ2-3; D gene ambiguous. Germline V gene sequence: CDR1 MDHEN, CDR2 SYDVKM. The CDR3 sequence is 13 residues long. Trimming took off 4 bases at V and 2 bases at J, with 7 bases between the two ends. CDR3 protein: CASSYRYTDTQYF. CDR3 sequence (DNA): TGTGCCAGCAGTTATCGCTACACAGATACGCAGTATTTT.

The chain's CDR3 is CASSPGGQSLDTQYF. Here the CDR3 DNA reads TGTGCCAGCTCACCAGGGGGGCAGAGCCTAGATACGCAGTATTTT. This sequence joins TRBV18 and TRBJ2-3, with D perhaps assigned TRBD1 or TRBD2 (6 bases each). Germline V gene data show CDR1 as KGHSH and CDR2 as LQKENI. The CDR3 loop spans 15 amino acids. Deletions cut 2 bases from V and 5 bases from J, with 14 bases between. Together with reference TRBV18 and TRBJ2-3, the CDR3 gives the full variable domain: NAGVMQNPRHLVRRRGQEARLRCSPMKGHSHVYWYRQLPEEGLKFMVYLQKENIIDESGMPKERFSAEFPKEGPSILRIQQVVRGDSAAYFCASSPGGQSLDTQYFGPGTRLTVL.

The rearrangement joins TRBV5-1 to TRBJ1-3; D perhaps matches TRBD1 (5 bases). The V end was cut by 7 bases, the J end by 0 bases, with 17 bases between. Germline V gene sequence: CDR1 SGHRS, CDR2 YFSETQ. The CDR3 extends over 16 amino acids. Written as DNA, the CDR3 is TGCGCCAGCCGTCCGACAGCAGCCTTCTCTGGAAACACCATATATTTT. Protein product: CASRPTAAFSGNTIYF.

There are many counts of this clonotype. The genes are TRBV29-1 and TRBJ2-7; TRBD2 matches 11 bases. The CDR3 has 16 amino acids. Germline loops: CDR1 SQVTM, CDR2 ANQGSEA. V lost 1 base, J lost 3 bases, and 8 bases stayed unmatched. The CDR3 protein is CSVEGLETSGDYEQYF. As DNA, the CDR3 is TGCAGCGTTGAAGGGCTAGAGACTAGCGGGGACTACGAGCAGTACTTC.

The chain employs TRBV15 and TRBJ1-3; 7 bases map to TRBD1. The CDR3 is made up of 16 amino acids. Germline V CDR1 and CDR2: LNHNV, YYDKDF (reference sequence). The V and J ends lost 1 base and 4 bases, in that order; junction bases with no gene match: 7. The CDR3 DNA sequence: TGTGCCACCAGCAGAGGACAGGGAGTGACCGGAAACACCATATATTTT. Translation: CATSRGQGVTGNTIYF.

This clonotype was seen only a few times. The genes are TRBV3-1 and TRBJ2-1; no reliable D call. V was shortened by 4 bases and J by 5 bases, with 9 bases between the two germline ends. This CDR3 has 13 amino acids. Germline V gene lookup returns CDR1 LGHDT and CDR2 YNNKEL (reference sequence). This chain's CDR3 is CASSPDVDNEQFF. In nucleotides, the CDR3 is TGTGCCAGCAGCCCGGACGTCGACAATGAGCAGTTCTTC.

This clonotype came up a few times. The gene calls are TRBV5-6 and TRBJ2-5; D assignment may be TRBD1 or TRBD2 (5 bases each). Per the germline V gene, CDR1 is SGHDT and CDR2 is YYEEEE. The CDR3 is 14 amino acids. V dropped 1 base and J dropped 3 bases, with 10 bases sitting between them. The CDR3 protein is CASSLNQGEETQYF. CDR3 in DNA: TGTGCCAGCAGCTTGAATCAGGGAGAAGAGACCCAGTACTTC.

This chain connects TRBV11-2 to TRBJ2-3; TRBD2 might be the D (5 bases). Germline V gene sequence: CDR1 SGHAT, CDR2 FQNNGV. V gave up 3 bases and J gave up 5 bases, with 15 bases separating them. The CDR3 is 15 amino acids. CDR3 coding DNA: TGTGCCAGCAGCTTCCCCCTGAGAGGGCTAGATACGCAGTATTTT. It translates to CASSFPLRGLDTQYF.

The chain joins TRBV12-3 or TRBV12-4 to TRBJ2-1; 11 nucleotides align to TRBD2. The CDR3 spans 16 residues. V trimming: 0 bases; J trimming: 8 bases; junction bases outside the gene matches: 6. CDR3 sequence (DNA): TGTGCCAGCAGTTTAGCCACGGGACTAGCGGCCCATGAGCAGTTCTTC. It translates to CASSLATGLAAHEQFF.

The table lists this clonotype with a count of one. This chain links TRBV5-4 with TRBJ1-5; 7 nucleotides match TRBD1. The CDR3 is 15 amino acids. Looked up from germline, CDR1 is SGHNT and CDR2 is YYREEE (reference sequence). J lost 0 bases, V lost 3 bases, and 3 bases had no gene match. CDR3: CASSSGGGSNQPQHF. CDR3 bases: TGTGCCAGCAGCTCAGGGGGAGGTAGCAATCAGCCCCAGCATTTT.

This clonotype was detected a few times. The J gene is TRBJ1-5, the V gene TRBV6-1; D remains unclear. The germline V and J ends were trimmed by 2 bases and 3 bases, with 14 bases remaining between them. CDR3 length: 16 residues. Germline V CDR1 and CDR2: MNHNS, SASEGT. CDR3 region: CASSEYGETLNQPQHF. CDR3 DNA: TGTGCCAGCAGTGAATATGGAGAGACCCTCAATCAGCCCCAGCATTTT.